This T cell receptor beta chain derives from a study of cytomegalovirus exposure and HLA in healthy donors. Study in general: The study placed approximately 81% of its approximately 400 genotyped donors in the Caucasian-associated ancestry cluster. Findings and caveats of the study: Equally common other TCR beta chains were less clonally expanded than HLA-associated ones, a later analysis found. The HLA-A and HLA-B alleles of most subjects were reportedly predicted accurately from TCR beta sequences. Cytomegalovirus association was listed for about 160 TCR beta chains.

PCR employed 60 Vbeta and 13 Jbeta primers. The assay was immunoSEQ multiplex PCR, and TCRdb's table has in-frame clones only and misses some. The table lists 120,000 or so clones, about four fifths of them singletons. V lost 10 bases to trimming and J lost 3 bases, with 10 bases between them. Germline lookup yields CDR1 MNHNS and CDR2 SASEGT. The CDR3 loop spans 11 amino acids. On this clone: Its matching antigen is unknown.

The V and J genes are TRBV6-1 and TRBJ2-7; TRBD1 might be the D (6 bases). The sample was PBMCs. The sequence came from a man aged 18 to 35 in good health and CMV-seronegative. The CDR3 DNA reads TGTGCCACCGGACAGAACTACGAGCAGTACTTC. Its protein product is CATGQNYEQYF.